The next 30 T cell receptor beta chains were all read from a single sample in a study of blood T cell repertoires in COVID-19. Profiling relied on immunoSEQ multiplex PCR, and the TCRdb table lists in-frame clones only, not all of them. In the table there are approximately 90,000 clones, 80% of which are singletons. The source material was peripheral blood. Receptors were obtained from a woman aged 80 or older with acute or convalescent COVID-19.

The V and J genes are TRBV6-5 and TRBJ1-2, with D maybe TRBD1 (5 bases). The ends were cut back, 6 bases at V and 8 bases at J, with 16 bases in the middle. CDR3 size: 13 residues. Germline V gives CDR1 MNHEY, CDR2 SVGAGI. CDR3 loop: CASRSDNGLGYTF. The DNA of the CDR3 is TGTGCCAGCAGATCGGACAACGGTCTCGGCTACACCTTC.

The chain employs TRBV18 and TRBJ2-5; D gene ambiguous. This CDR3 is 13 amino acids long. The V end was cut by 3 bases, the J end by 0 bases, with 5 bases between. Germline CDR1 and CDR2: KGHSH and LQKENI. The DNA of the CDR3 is TGTGCCAGCTCACCCCCCAACCAAGAGACCCAGTACTTC. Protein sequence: CASSPPNQETQYF.

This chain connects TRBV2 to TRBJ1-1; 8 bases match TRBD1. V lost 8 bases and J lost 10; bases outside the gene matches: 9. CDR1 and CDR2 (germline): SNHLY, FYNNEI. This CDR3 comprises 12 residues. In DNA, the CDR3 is TGTGCCAGCCAAGGTGGACAGGGTAGAGCTTTCTTT. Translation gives CASQGGQGRAFF. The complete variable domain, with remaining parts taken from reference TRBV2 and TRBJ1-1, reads EPEVTQTPSHQVTQMGQEVILRCVPISNHLYFYWYRQILGQKVEFLVSFYNNEISEKSEIFDDQFSVERPDGSNFTLKIRSTKLEDSAMYFCASQGGQGRAFFGQGTRLTVV.

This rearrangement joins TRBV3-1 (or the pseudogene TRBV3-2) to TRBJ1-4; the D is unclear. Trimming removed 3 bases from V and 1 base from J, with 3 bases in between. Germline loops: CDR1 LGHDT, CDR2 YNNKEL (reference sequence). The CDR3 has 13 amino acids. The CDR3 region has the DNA TGTGCCAGCAGCCAGAGAACTAATGAAAAACTGTTTTTT. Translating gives CASSQRTNEKLFF.

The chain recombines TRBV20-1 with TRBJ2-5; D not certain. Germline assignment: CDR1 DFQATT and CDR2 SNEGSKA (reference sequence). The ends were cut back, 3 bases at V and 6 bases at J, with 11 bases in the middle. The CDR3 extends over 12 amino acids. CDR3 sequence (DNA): TGCAGTGCTAGTACGGGTTGGAAGACCCAGTACTTC. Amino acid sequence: CSASTGWKTQYF.

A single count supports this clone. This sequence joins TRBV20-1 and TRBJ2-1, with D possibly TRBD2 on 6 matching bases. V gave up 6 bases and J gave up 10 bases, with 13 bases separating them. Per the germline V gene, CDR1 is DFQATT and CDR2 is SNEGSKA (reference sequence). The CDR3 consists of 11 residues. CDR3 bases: TGCAGTGCGTTCCTGCTAGCGGAGCAGTTCTTC. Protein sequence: CSAFLLAEQFF.

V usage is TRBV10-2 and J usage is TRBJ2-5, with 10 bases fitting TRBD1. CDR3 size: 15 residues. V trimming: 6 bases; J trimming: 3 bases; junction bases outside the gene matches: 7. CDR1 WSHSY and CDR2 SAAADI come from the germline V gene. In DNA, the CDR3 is TGCGCCAGCAGGGACAGGGGGGGATGGAAAGAGACCCAGTACTTC. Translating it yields CASRDRGGWKETQYF.

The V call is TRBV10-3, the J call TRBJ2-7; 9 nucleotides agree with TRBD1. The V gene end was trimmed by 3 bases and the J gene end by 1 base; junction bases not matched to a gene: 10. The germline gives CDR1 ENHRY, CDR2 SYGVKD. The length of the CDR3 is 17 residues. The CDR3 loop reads CAISEIPRGTGSYEQYF. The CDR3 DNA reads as TGTGCCATCAGTGAAATTCCGCGGGGGACAGGGTCCTACGAGCAGTACTTC.

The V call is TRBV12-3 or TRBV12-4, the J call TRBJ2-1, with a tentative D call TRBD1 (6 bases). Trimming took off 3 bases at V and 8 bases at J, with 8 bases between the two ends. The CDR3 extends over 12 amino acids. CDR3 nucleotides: TGTGCCAGCAGTTTCAAGGGGGATGAGCAGTTCTTC. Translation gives CASSFKGDEQFF.

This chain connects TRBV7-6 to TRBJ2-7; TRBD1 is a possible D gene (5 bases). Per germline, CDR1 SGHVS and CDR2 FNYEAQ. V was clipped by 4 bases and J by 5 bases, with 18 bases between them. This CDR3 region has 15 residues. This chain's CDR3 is CASSSPQGVFHEQYF. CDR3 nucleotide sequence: TGTGCCAGCAGCTCCCCCCAGGGTGTGTTCCACGAGCAGTACTTC. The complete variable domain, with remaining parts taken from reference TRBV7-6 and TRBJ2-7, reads GAGVSQSPRYKVTKRGQDVALRCDPISGHVSLYWYRQALGQGPEFLTYFNYEAQQDKSGLPNDRFSAERPEGSISTLTIQRTEQRDSAMYRCASSSPQGVFHEQYFGPGTRLTVT.

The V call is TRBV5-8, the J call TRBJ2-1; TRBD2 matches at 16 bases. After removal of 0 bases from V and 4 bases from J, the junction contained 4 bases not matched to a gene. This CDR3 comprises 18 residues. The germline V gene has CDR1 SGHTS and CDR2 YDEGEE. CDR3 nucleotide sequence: TGTGCCAGCAGCTTGGCCGGGACTAGCGGGGGGGCTTACAATGAGCAGTTCTTC. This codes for CASSLAGTSGGAYNEQFF.

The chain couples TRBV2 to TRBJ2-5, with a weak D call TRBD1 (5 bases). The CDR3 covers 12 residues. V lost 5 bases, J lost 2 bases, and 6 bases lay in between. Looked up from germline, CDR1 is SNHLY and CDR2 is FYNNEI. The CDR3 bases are TGTGCCAGCAGTTACAGGCAAGAGACCCAGTACTTC. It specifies CASSYRQETQYF. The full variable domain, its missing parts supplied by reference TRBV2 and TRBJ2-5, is EPEVTQTPSHQVTQMGQEVILRCVPISNHLYFYWYRQILGQKVEFLVSFYNNEISEKSEIFDDQFSVERPDGSNFTLKIRSTKLEDSAMYFCASSYRQETQYFGPGTRLLVL.

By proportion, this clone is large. CDR3 amino acids: CASRDLHRDRGHEQFF. For the CDR3, the DNA is TGTGCCAGTAGGGACCTTCATCGGGACAGGGGCCATGAGCAGTTCTTC. V gene TRBV19 combines with J gene TRBJ2-1; 10 bases line up with TRBD1. The CDR3 consists of 16 residues. Per the germline V gene, CDR1 is LNHDA and CDR2 is SQIVND (reference sequence). The V segment lost 6 bases and the J segment 8 bases; nucleotides outside the gene matches: 13.

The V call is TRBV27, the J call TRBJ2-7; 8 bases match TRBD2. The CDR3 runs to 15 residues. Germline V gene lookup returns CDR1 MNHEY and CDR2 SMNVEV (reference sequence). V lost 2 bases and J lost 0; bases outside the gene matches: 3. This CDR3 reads CASSLHGRGSYEQYF. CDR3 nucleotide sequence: TGTGCCAGCAGTTTACACGGGAGGGGCTCCTACGAGCAGTACTTC.

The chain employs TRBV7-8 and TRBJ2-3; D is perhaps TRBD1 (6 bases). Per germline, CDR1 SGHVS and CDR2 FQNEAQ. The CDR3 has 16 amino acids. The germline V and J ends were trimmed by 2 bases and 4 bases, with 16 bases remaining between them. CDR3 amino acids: CASSLRLGRGADTQYF. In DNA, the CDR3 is TGTGCCAGCAGCTTAAGGTTGGGCAGGGGAGCAGATACGCAGTATTTT.

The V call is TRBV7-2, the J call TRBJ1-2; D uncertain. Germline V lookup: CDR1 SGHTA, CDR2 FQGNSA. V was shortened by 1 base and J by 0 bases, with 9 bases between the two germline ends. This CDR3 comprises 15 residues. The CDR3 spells CASSLGTHPNYGYTF. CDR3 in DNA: TGTGCCAGCAGCTTAGGAACACATCCTAACTATGGCTACACCTTC.

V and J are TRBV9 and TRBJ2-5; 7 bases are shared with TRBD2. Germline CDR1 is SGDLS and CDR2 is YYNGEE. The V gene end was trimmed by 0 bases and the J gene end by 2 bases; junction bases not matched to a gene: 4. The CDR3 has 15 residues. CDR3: CASSVGRLAQETQYF. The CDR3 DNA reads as TGTGCCAGCAGCGTAGGAAGACTAGCACAAGAGACCCAGTACTTC. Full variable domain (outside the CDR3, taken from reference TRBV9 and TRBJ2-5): DSGVTQTPKHLITATGQRVTLRCSPRSGDLSVYWYQQSLDQGLQFLIQYYNGEERAKGNILERFSAQQFPDLHSELNLSSLELGDSALYFCASSVGRLAQETQYFGPGTRLLVL.

In DNA, the CDR3 is TGTGCCAGCAGCCGGACTAGCGGGTTATCTTTTCAGTTCTTC. It translates to CASSRTSGLSFQFF. This chain joins TRBV9 and TRBJ2-1; 11 bases align to TRBD2. The CDR3 is 14 residues long. Germline CDR1 is SGDLS and CDR2 is YYNGEE. The junction had 10 bases not matched to a gene; V was cut back by 4 bases and J by 13 bases.

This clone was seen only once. As DNA, the CDR3 is TGTGCCAGCTCGTATTCCGGGAACTCTCGGGAAAAACTGTTTTTT. This codes for CASSYSGNSREKLFF. This chain links TRBV18 with TRBJ1-4; D call uncertain. Trimming took 6 bases from V and 8 from J, leaving 19 bases between them. Germline assignment: CDR1 KGHSH and CDR2 LQKENI. The CDR3 is made up of 15 amino acids.

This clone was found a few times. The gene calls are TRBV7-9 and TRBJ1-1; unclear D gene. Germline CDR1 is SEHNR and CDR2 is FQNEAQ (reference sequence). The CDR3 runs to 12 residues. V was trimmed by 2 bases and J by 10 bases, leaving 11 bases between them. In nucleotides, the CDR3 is TGTGCCAGCAGCTTAATATACTGGGCAGCTTTCTTT. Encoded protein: CASSLIYWAAFF.

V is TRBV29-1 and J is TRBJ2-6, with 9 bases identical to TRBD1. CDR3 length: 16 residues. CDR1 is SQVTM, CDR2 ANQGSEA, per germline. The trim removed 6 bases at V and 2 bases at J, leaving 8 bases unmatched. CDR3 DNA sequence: TGCAGCGTGATCACAGGGGGCTTGGCTGGGGCCAACGTCCTGACTTTC. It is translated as CSVITGGLAGANVLTF.

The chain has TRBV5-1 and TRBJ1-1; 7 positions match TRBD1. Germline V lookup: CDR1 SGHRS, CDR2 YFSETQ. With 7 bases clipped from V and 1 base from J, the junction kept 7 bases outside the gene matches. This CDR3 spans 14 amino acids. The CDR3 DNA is TGCGCCAGCGAGGTTGGGGACAGGAACACTGAAGCTTTCTTT. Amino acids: CASEVGDRNTEAFF.

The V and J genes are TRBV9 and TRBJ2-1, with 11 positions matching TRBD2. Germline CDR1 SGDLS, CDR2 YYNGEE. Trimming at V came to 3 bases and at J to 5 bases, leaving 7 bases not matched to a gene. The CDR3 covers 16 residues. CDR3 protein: CASSATGTSGNNEQFF. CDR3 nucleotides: TGTGCCAGCAGCGCGACCGGGACTAGCGGAAACAATGAGCAGTTCTTC.

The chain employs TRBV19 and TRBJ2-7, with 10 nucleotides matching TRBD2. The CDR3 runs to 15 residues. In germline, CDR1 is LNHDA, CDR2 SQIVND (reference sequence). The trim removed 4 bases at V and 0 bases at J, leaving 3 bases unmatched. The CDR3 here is CASSTSGSGSYEQYF. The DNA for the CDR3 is TGTGCCAGTAGTACTAGCGGGAGCGGCTCCTACGAGCAGTACTTC.

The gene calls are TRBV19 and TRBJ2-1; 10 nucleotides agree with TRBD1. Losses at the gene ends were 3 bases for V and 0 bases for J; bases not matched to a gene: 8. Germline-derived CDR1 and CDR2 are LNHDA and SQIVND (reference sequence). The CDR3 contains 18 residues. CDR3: CASSMGTGVLSSYNEQFF. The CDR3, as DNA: TGTGCCAGTAGTATGGGGACAGGGGTCCTGAGCTCCTACAATGAGCAGTTCTTC. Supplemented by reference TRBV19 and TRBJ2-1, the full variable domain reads DGGITQSPKYLFRKEGQNVTLSCEQNLNHDAMYWYRQDPGQGLRLIYYSQIVNDFQKGDIAEGYSVSREKKESFPLTVTSAQKNPTAFYLCASSMGTGVLSSYNEQFFGPGTRLTVL.

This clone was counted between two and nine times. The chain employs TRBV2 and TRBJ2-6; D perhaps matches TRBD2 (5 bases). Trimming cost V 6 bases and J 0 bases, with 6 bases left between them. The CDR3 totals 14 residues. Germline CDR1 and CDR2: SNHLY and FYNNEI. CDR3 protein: CASSRDSGANVLTF. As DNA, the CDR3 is TGTGCCAGCAGCCGGGACTCTGGGGCCAACGTCCTGACTTTC.

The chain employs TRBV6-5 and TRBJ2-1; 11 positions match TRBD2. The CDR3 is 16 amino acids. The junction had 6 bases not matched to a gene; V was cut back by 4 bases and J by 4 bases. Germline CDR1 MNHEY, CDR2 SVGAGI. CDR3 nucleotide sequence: TGTGCCAGCAGTTCCACCGGGACTAGCGGATACAATGAGCAGTTCTTC. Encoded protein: CASSSTGTSGYNEQFF.

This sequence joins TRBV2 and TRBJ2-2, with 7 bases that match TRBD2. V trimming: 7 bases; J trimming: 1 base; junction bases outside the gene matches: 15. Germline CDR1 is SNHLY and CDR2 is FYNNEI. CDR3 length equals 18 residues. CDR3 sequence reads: CASTQGIWRGKNTGELFF. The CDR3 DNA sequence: TGTGCCAGCACCCAGGGAATTTGGCGGGGGAAGAACACCGGGGAGCTGTTTTTT.

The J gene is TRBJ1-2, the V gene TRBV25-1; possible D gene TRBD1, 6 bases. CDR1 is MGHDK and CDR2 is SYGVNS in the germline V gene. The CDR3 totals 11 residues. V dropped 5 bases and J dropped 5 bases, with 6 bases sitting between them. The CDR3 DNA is TGTGCCAGCAGTACAGGGTATGGCTACACCTTC. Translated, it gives CASSTGYGYTF.

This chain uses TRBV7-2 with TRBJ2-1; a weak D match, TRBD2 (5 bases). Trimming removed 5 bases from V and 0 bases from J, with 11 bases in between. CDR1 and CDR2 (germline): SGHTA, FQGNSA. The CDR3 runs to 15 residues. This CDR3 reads CASSLPGSSYNEQFF. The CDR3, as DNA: TGTGCCAGCAGCCTTCCTGGGAGCTCCTACAATGAGCAGTTCTTC.